This T cell receptor (beta chain) derives from a study of beta chain features in type 1 diabetes. Turning to this clone: The target antigen is unknown.

Findings of the study overall: TCRB CDR3s were moderately but significantly shorter in Type 1 diabetes patients in all four CD4+ subsets. Individuals with type 1 diabetes displayed fewer insertions and more deletions at VDJ junctions.

Expressed TCRB transcripts were sequenced because the isolated RNA had all been reverse transcribed beforehand. The repertoire was sequenced with immunoSEQ multiplex PCR; TCRdb's copy has only in-frame clones and lacks some. Among about 650,000 clones listed, around 12% were seen once. Sequencing was performed on naive CD4+ T cells from blood. The TCR was taken from a young man with type 1 diabetes.

In DNA form, the CDR3 reads TGTGCCAGCTCACACTCGACTAGGCGCACAGATACGCAGTATTTT. It codes for CASSHSTRRTDTQYF. The rearrangement links TRBV18 to TRBJ2-3; D might be TRBD2 (6 bases). The germline V gene encodes CDR1 KGHSH and CDR2 LQKENI. There are 15 residues in the CDR3. The ends were cut back, 4 bases at V and 1 base at J, with 12 bases in the middle.